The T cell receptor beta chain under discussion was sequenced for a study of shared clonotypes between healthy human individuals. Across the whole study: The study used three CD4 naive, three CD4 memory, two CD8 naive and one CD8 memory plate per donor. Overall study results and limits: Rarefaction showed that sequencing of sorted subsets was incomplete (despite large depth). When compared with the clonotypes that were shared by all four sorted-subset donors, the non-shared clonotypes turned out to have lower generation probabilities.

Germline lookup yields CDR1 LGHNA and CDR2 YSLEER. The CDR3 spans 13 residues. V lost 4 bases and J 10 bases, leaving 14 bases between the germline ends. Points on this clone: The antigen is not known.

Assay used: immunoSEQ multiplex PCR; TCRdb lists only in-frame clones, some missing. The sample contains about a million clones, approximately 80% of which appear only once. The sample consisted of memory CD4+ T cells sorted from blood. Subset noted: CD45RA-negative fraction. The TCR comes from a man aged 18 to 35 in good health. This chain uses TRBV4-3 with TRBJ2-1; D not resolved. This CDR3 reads CASSRSLSREQFF. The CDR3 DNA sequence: TGCGCCAGCAGCCGATCCCTCTCCCGGGAGCAGTTCTTC.